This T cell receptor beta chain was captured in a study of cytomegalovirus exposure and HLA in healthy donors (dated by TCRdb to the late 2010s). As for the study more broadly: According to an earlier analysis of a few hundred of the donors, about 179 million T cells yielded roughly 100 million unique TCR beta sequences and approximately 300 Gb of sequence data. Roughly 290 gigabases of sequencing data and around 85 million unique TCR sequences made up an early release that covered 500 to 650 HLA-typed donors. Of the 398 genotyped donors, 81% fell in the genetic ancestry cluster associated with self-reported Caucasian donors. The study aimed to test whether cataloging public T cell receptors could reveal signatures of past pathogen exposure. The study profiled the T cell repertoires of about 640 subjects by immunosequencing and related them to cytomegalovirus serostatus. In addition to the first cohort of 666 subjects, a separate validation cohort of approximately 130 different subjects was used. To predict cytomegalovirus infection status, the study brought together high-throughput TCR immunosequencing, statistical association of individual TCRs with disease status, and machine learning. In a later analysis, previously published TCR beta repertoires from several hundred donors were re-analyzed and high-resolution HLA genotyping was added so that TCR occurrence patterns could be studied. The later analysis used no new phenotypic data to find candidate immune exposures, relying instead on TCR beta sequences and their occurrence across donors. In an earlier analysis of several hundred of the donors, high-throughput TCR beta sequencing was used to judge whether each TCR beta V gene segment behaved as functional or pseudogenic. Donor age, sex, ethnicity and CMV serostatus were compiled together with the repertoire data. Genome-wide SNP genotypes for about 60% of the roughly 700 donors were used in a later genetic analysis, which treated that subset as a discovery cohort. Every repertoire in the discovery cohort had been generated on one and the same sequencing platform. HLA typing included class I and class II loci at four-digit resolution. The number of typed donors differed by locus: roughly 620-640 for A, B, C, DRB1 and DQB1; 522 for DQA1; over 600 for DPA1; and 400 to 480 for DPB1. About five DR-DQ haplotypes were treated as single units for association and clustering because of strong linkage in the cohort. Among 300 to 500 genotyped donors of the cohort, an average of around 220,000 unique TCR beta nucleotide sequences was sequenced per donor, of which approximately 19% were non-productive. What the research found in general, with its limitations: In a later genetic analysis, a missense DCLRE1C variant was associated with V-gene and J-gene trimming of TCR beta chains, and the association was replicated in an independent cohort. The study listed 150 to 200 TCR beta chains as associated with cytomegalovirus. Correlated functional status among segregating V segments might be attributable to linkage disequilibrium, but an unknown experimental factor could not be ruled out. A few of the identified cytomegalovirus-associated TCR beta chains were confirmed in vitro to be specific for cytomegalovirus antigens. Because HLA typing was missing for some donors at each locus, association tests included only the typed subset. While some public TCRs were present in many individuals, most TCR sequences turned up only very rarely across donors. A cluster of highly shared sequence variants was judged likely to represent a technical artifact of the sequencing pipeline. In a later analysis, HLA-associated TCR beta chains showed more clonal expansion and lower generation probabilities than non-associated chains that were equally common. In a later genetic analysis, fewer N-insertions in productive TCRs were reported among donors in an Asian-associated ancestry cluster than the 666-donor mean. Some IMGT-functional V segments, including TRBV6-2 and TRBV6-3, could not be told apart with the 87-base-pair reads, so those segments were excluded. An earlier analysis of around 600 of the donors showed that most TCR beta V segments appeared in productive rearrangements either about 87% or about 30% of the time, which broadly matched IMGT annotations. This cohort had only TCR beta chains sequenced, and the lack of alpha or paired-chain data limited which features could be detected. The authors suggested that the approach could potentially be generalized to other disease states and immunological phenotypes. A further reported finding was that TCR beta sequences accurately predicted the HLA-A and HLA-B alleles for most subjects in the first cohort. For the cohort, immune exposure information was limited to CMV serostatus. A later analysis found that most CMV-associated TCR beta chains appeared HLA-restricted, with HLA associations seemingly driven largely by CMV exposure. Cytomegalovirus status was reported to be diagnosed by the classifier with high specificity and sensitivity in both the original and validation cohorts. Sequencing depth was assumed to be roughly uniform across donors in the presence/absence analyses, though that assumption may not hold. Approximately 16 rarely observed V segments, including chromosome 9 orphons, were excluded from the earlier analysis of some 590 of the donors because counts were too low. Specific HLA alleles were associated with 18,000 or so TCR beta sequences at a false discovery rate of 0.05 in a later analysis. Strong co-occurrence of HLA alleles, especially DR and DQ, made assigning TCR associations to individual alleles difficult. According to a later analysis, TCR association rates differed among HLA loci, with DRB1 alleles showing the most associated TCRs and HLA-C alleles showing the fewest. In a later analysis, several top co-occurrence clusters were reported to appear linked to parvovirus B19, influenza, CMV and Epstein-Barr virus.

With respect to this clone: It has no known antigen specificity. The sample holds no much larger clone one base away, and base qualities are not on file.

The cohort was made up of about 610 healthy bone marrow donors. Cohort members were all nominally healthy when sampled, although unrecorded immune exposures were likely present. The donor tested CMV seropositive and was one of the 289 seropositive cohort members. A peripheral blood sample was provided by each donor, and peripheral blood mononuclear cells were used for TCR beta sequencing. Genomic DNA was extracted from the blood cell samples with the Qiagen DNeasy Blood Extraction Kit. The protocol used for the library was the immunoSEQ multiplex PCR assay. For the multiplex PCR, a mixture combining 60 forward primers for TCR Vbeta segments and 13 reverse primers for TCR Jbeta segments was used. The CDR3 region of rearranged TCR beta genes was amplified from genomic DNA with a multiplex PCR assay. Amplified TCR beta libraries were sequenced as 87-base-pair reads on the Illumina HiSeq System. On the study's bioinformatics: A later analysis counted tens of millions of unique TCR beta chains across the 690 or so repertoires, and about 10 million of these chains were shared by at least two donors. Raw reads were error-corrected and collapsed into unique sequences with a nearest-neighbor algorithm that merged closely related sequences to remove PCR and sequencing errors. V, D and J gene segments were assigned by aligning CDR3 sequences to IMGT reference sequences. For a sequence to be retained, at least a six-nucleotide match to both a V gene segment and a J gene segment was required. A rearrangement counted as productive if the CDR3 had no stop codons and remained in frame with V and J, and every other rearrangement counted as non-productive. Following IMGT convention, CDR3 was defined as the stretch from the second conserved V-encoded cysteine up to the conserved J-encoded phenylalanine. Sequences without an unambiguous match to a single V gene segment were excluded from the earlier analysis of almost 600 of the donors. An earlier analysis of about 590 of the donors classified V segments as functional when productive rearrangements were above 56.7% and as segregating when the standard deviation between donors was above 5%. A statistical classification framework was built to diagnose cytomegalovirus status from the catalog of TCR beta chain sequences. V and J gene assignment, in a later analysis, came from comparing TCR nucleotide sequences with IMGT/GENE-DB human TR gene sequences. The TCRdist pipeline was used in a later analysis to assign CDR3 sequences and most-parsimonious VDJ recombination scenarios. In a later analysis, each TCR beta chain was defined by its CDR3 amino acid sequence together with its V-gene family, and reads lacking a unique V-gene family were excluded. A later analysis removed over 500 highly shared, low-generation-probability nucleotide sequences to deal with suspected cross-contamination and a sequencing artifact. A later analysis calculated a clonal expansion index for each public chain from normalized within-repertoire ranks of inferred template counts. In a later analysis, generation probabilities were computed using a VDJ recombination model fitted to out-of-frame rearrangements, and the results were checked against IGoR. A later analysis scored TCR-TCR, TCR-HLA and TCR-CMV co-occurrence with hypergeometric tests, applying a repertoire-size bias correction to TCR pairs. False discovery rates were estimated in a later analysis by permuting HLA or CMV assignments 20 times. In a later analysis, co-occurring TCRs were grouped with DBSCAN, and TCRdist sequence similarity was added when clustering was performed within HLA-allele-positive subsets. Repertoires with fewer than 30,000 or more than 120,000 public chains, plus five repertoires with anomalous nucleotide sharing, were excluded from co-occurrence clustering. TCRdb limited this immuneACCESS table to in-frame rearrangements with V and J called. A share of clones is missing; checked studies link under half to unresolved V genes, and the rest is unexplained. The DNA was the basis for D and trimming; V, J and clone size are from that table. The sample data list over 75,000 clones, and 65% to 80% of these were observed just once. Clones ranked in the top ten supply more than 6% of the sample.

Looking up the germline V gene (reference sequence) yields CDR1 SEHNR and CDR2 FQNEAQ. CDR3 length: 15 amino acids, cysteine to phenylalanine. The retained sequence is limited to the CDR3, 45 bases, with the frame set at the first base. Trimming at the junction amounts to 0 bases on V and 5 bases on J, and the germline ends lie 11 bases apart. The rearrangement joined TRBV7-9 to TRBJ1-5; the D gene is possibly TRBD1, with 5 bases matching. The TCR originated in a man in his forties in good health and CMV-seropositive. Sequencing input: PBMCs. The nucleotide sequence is TGTGCCAGCAGCTTAGCAGGGGCCGGGCATCAGCCCCAGCATTTT. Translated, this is CASSLAGAGHQPQHF. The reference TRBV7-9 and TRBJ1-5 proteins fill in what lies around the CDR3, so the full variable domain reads DTGVSQNPRHKITKRGQNVTFRCDPISEHNRLYWYRQTLGQGPEFLTYFQNEAQLEKSRLLSDRFSAERPKGSFSTLEIQRTEQGDSAMYLCASSLAGAGHQPQHFGDGTRLSIL.